These 32 T cell receptor beta chains share one sample of origin, sequenced in a study of siplizumab effects on memory and regulatory T cells. This table comes from immunoSEQ multiplex PCR, and its TCRdb copy is limited to in-frame clones, with some not included. The sample includes about 52,000 clones, 95% to 98% seen only once; the top ten take around 0.66%. Material: naive CD4+ T cells sorted from blood. The source is a human donor in good health.

This clone has just a few counts. The chain has TRBV30 and TRBJ1-5; D is perhaps TRBD1 (5 bases). The germline gives CDR1 GTSNPN, CDR2 SVGIG (reference sequence). V was pared by 5 bases and J by 0 bases, with 8 bases between. This CDR3 is built from 13 residues. Here the CDR3 DNA reads TGTGCCTGGGGGGCGGATAGCAATCAGCCCCAGCATTTT. This sequence encodes CAWGADSNQPQHF.

This chain uses TRBV5-1 with TRBJ1-4; tentatively, D is TRBD1 (6 bases). The length of the CDR3 is 14 residues. From germline, CDR1 is SGHRS and CDR2 YFSETQ. V lost 4 bases and J lost 5, with 12 bases in between. The CDR3 bases are TGCGCCAGCAGCAAGGGACACTTAAATGAAAAACTGTTTTTT. It encodes CASSKGHLNEKLFF.

J is TRBJ2-5 and V is TRBV5-1; a possible D gene is TRBD2 (6 bases). The CDR3 is 13 residues long. Germline V gene data show CDR1 as SGHRS and CDR2 as YFSETQ. V lost 7 bases and J 1 base, leaving 11 bases between the germline ends. CDR3 residues: CASSRGLQETQYF. The CDR3, as DNA: TGCGCCAGCTCCCGGGGACTCCAAGAGACCCAGTACTTC.

The chain employs TRBV6-5 and TRBJ2-2; D is perhaps TRBD2 (7 bases). Trimming removed 7 bases at V and 7 bases at J, with 16 bases between. Germline values: CDR1 MNHEY, CDR2 SVGAGI. The CDR3 has 14 amino acids. The CDR3 is CASTRGGGNGELFF. The CDR3 nucleotides read TGTGCCAGCACTAGGGGGGGAGGGAACGGGGAGCTGTTTTTT.

This sequence joins TRBV28 and TRBJ1-2; a possible D gene is TRBD1 (6 bases). Trimming removed 9 bases at V and 5 bases at J, with 13 bases between. This CDR3 spans 12 amino acids. CDR1 is MDHEN and CDR2 is SYDVKM in the germline V gene. CDR3: CASGDQGYGYTF. CDR3 in DNA: TGTGCCAGTGGCGACCAGGGGTATGGCTACACCTTC.

This chain uses TRBV9 with TRBJ2-2; no reliable D call. Germline loops: CDR1 SGDLS, CDR2 YYNGEE. The CDR3 consists of 15 residues. The ends were cut back, 5 bases at V and 4 bases at J, with 15 bases in the middle. This chain's CDR3 is CASRRNTGPTGELFF. The CDR3 coding sequence is TGTGCCAGCAGACGAAATACGGGCCCCACCGGGGAGCTGTTTTTT.

The rearrangement uses TRBV30 and TRBJ1-6, with 8 bases aligning to TRBD1. Trimming removed 6 bases from V and 8 bases from J; junction bases left unmatched: 6. The germline CDR1 and CDR2 sequences are GTSNPN and SVGIG (reference sequence). The CDR3 totals 13 residues. CDR3 nucleotide sequence: TGTGCCTGCAGCCGGGACAGGTATTCACCCCTCCACTTT. Translating it yields CACSRDRYSPLHF. Combining the CDR3 with reference TRBV30 and TRBJ1-6 gives the whole variable domain SQTIHQWPATLVQPVGSPLSLECTVEGTSNPNLYWYRQAAGRGLQLLFYSVGIGQISSEVPQNLSASRPQDRQFILSSKKLLLSDSGFYLCACSRDRYSPLHFGNGTRLTVT.

The J gene is TRBJ2-2, the V gene TRBV7-3; 8 bases line up with TRBD2. V shed 5 bases, J shed 6 bases, and the junction held 14 bases outside the gene matches. Germline V gene sequence: CDR1 SGHTA, CDR2 FQGTGA. The CDR3 consists of 17 residues. The DNA for the CDR3 is TGTGCCAGCAGCCCCGGCCCCGGGGGGGGCCAGGCCGGGGAGCTGTTTTTT. Protein product: CASSPGPGGGQAGELFF.

J is TRBJ2-1 and V is TRBV4-1; no definite D call. The CDR3 consists of 12 residues. Trimming cost V 1 base and J 8 bases, with 6 bases left between them. Germline V gene data show CDR1 as MGHRA and CDR2 as YSYEKL. The CDR3 here is CASSQVFDEQFF. The CDR3 nucleotides are TGCGCCAGCAGCCAAGTCTTTGATGAGCAGTTCTTC.

The V call is TRBV5-5, the J call TRBJ1-3; D gene unclear. V lost 6 bases to trimming and J lost 0 bases, with 13 bases between them. The germline V gene encodes CDR1 SGHKS and CDR2 YYEKEE (reference sequence). The CDR3 runs to 15 residues. The CDR3 region is CASTTLGNSGNTIYF. For the CDR3, the DNA is TGTGCCAGCACCACCCTCGGGAACTCTGGAAACACCATATATTTT. Using reference TRBV5-5 and TRBJ1-3 for the parts outside the CDR3, the full variable domain is DAGVTQSPTHLIKTRGQQVTLRCSPISGHKSVSWYQQVLGQGPQFIFQYYEKEERGRGNFPDRFSARQFPNYSSELNVNALLLGDSALYLCASTTLGNSGNTIYFGEGSWLTVV.

This clone was recorded once. The chain couples TRBV19 to TRBJ1-5; D may be TRBD1 (6 bases). The V end was cut by 7 bases, the J end by 2 bases, with 15 bases between. CDR1 is LNHDA, CDR2 SQIVND, per germline (reference sequence). There are 15 residues in the CDR3. The CDR3 protein is CASNAQGKGNQPQHF. The DNA for the CDR3 is TGTGCCAGTAACGCACAGGGAAAGGGCAATCAGCCCCAGCATTTT.

This clone came up once. The chain is built from TRBV2 and TRBJ2-3; possibly TRBD1 for D (5 bases). Per the germline V gene, CDR1 is SNHLY and CDR2 is FYNNEI. V was cut by 3 bases and J by 3 bases, with 13 bases left in between. This CDR3 contains 15 residues. The CDR3 spells CASSDREGVTDTQYF. CDR3 in DNA: TGTGCCAGCAGTGACAGGGAAGGAGTGACAGATACGCAGTATTTT.

This chain uses TRBV19 with TRBJ2-1, with D perhaps matching TRBD1 (6 bases). In germline, CDR1 is LNHDA, CDR2 SQIVND (reference sequence). The CDR3 is made up of 14 amino acids. Trimming pared 5 bases from V and 5 bases from J, leaving 13 bases between. Here the CDR3 DNA reads TGTGCCAGTAGTCTCCAGGGGACGAACAATGAGCAGTTCTTC. Protein sequence: CASSLQGTNNEQFF.

This clone was seen only once. CDR3 DNA sequence: TGTGCCAGCAGTTACTCGAGGGACGGCTACGAGCAGTACTTC. This codes for CASSYSRDGYEQYF. The V call is TRBV6-5, the J call TRBJ2-7, with D possibly called TRBD1 or TRBD2 (5 bases each). The CDR3 consists of 14 residues. Germline CDR1 is MNHEY and CDR2 is SVGAGI. V dropped 0 bases and J dropped 3 bases, with 9 bases sitting between them.

This chain connects TRBV7-3 to TRBJ2-7, with D possibly TRBD2 on 6 matching bases. Trimming took off 1 base at V and 5 bases at J, with 27 bases between the two ends. The germline gives CDR1 SGHTA, CDR2 FQGTGA. This CDR3 comprises 19 residues. CDR3 DNA: TGTGCCAGCAGCTTAATCTCGGGACCCCCGGGACTCTCCTTGAACGAGCAGTACTTC. Its protein is CASSLISGPPGLSLNEQYF. The complete variable domain, with remaining parts taken from reference TRBV7-3 and TRBJ2-7, reads GAGVSQTPSNKVTEKGKYVELRCDPISGHTALYWYRQSLGQGPEFLIYFQGTGAADDSGLPNDRFFAVRPEGSVSTLKIQRTERGDSAVYLCASSLISGPPGLSLNEQYFGPGTRLTVT.

This clone was recorded only once. This rearrangement joins TRBV4-2 to TRBJ1-2, with 7 bases fitting TRBD1. The V segment lost 0 bases and the J segment 8 bases; nucleotides outside the gene matches: 12. The germline CDR1 and CDR2 sequences are LGHNA and YNFKEQ. The CDR3 is made up of 16 amino acids. This CDR3 is CASSQELGTGAGGYTF. The CDR3, as DNA: TGTGCCAGCAGCCAAGAATTAGGAACAGGGGCGGGAGGCTACACCTTC.

The V call is TRBV5-4, the J call TRBJ2-1; perhaps D is TRBD1 or TRBD2 (5 bases each). The CDR3 is 16 residues long. Trimming shortened V by 4 bases and J by 9 bases, and 23 bases separated the two germline ends. Looked up from germline, CDR1 is SGHNT and CDR2 is YYREEE (reference sequence). CDR3 sequence: CASSPLGAGEKSEQFF. CDR3 DNA: TGTGCCAGCAGCCCCTTAGGGGCGGGTGAAAAGAGTGAGCAGTTCTTC. Variable domain in full (rest from reference TRBV5-4 and TRBJ2-1): ETGVTQSPTHLIKTRGQQVTLRCSSQSGHNTVSWYQQALGQGPQFIFQYYREEENGRGNFPPRFSGLQFPNYSSELNVNALELDDSALYLCASSPLGAGEKSEQFFGPGTRLTVL.

V usage is TRBV30 and J usage is TRBJ2-7; no definite D call. Germline values: CDR1 GTSNPN, CDR2 SVGIG (reference sequence). The V gene lost 5 bases and the J gene lost 0 bases, with 14 bases spanning the gap. This CDR3 has 14 residues. CDR3 in amino acids: CAWLRPTGSYEQYF. Here the CDR3 DNA reads TGTGCCTGGCTCAGACCAACCGGCTCCTACGAGCAGTACTTC.

The chain combines TRBV10-3 with TRBJ2-7; TRBD1 aligns across 10 bases. CDR1 and CDR2 from the germline V gene are ENHRY and SYGVKD. J lost 2 bases, V lost 10 bases, and 8 bases had no gene match. The CDR3 is made up of 14 amino acids. The CDR3 sequence: CATFPGTGAYEQYF. CDR3 nucleotide sequence: TGTGCCACCTTTCCTGGGACAGGGGCCTACGAGCAGTACTTC.

J is TRBJ1-5 and V is TRBV5-1; possibly TRBD1 for D (6 bases). Germline V gives CDR1 SGHRS, CDR2 YFSETQ. The CDR3 is made up of 14 amino acids. Trimming stripped 4 bases from V and 2 bases from J, with 10 bases between. The CDR3 coding sequence is TGCGCCAGCAGCAAGGACAGTCGCAATCAGCCCCAGCATTTT. This sequence encodes CASSKDSRNQPQHF.

This clone showed up just once. The chain combines TRBV7-3 with TRBJ2-1; 8 bases match TRBD1. J lost 4 bases, V lost 5 bases, and 7 bases had no gene match. The CDR3 runs 15 residues. Germline lookup yields CDR1 SGHTA and CDR2 FQGTGA. DNA of the CDR3: TGTGCCAGCAGCGGGGGACAGGTGACTTACAATGAGCAGTTCTTC. It is translated as CASSGGQVTYNEQFF.

This rearrangement joins TRBV9 to TRBJ1-2; 10 positions agree with TRBD1. The V gene's germline CDR1 is SGDLS and CDR2 YYNGEE. Germline trimming cut 3 bases from V and 8 bases from J; bases unmatched to any gene: 7. The CDR3 consists of 14 residues. The CDR3 spells CASSERDRGNGYTF. CDR3 coding DNA: TGTGCCAGCAGCGAACGGGACAGGGGAAACGGCTACACCTTC.

The rearrangement links TRBV7-8 to TRBJ2-5, with TRBD2 as a possible D gene (6 bases). Trimming shortened V by 6 bases and J by 5 bases, and 13 bases separated the two germline ends. The CDR3 runs 13 residues. Germline values: CDR1 SGHVS, CDR2 FQNEAQ. Here the CDR3 DNA reads TGTGCCAGCAGACTAGCCCTCGCCGAGACCCAGTACTTC. This encodes CASRLALAETQYF.

This chain uses TRBV6-4 with TRBJ1-2, with 8 bases that match TRBD1. CDR3 length: 13 amino acids. V shed 5 bases and J 8 bases; nucleotides not matched to a gene: 7. Germline CDR1 reads MRHNA; CDR2 reads SNTAGT. CDR3 sequence: CASSTRTGQGYTF. The DNA for the CDR3 is TGTGCCAGCAGTACCCGGACAGGGCAAGGCTACACCTTC.

The chain has TRBV9 and TRBJ2-5, with D maybe TRBD2 (6 bases). Trimming removed 4 bases at V and 0 bases at J, with 10 bases between. Germline V gene sequence: CDR1 SGDLS, CDR2 YYNGEE. The CDR3 totals 14 residues. The CDR3 spells CASSPRDYQETQYF. The CDR3 DNA is TGTGCCAGCAGCCCCCGGGACTACCAAGAGACCCAGTACTTC. The full variable domain, completed using reference TRBV9 and TRBJ2-5, is DSGVTQTPKHLITATGQRVTLRCSPRSGDLSVYWYQQSLDQGLQFLIQYYNGEERAKGNILERFSAQQFPDLHSELNLSSLELGDSALYFCASSPRDYQETQYFGPGTRLLVL.

This rearrangement joins TRBV28 to TRBJ2-5; a weak D match, TRBD2 (5 bases). Trimming took 8 bases from V and 11 from J, leaving 12 bases between them. CDR3 length: 10 residues. CDR1 MDHEN and CDR2 SYDVKM come from the germline V gene. The CDR3: CASGLRGQYF. For the CDR3, the DNA is TGTGCCAGCGGCCTGAGAGGGCAGTACTTC.

This sequence joins TRBV30 and TRBJ1-2, with D possibly being TRBD1 (5 bases). The germline V gene encodes CDR1 GTSNPN and CDR2 SVGIG (reference sequence). V lost 3 bases, J lost 2 bases, and 10 bases lay in between. The CDR3 is 13 amino acids. The CDR3 nucleotides are TGTGCCTGGAGAATGGGGACCAACTATGGCTACACCTTC. It yields the protein CAWRMGTNYGYTF.

The genes are TRBV7-6 and TRBJ1-2, with 8 bases identical to TRBD1. Germline V gene sequence: CDR1 SGHVS, CDR2 FNYEAQ. V was pared by 2 bases and J by 6 bases, with 5 bases of the junction left unmatched. The CDR3 consists of 14 residues. The CDR3 coding sequence is TGTGCCAGCAGCTTAACGTTGACAGGGGATGGCTACACCTTC. This encodes CASSLTLTGDGYTF.

The rearrangement uses TRBV28 and TRBJ2-7, with D perhaps matching TRBD1 or TRBD2 (6 bases each). Trimming removed 8 bases at V and 1 base at J, with 18 bases between. Germline V gives CDR1 MDHEN, CDR2 SYDVKM. The CDR3 is made up of 15 amino acids. The CDR3 loop is CASVEWGAGSYEQYF. The CDR3 coding sequence is TGTGCCAGCGTGGAGTGGGGGGCCGGGTCCTACGAGCAGTACTTC.

This rearrangement joins TRBV6-1 to TRBJ2-2; D call uncertain. Between the trimmed V and J ends, which lost 1 base and 2 bases, there was a span of 11 bases. CDR3 length: 16 amino acids. The germline V gene has CDR1 MNHNS and CDR2 SASEGT. CDR3 sequence: CASSEVSGPNTGELFF. The CDR3 bases are TGTGCCAGCAGTGAAGTAAGTGGACCCAACACCGGGGAGCTGTTTTTT.

This clone was seen once. The gene calls are TRBV5-1 and TRBJ1-2; the match to TRBD1 covers 10 bases. J lost 0 bases, V lost 4 bases, and 15 bases had no gene match. CDR3 length equals 19 residues. CDR1 is SGHRS and CDR2 is YFSETQ in the germline V gene. The CDR3 reads CASSTSTGTGDLSNYGYTF. DNA of the CDR3: TGCGCCAGCAGCACGTCGACCGGGACAGGGGACCTCTCTAACTATGGCTACACCTTC.

The V and J genes are TRBV11-3 and TRBJ2-3; either TRBD1 or TRBD2 may fit D (5 bases each). Germline CDR1 SGHNT, CDR2 YENEEA. The CDR3 is 14 residues long. Trimming took off 3 bases at V and 3 bases at J, with 10 bases between the two ends. The CDR3 loop is CASSLGPMTDTQYF. CDR3 nucleotides: TGTGCCAGCAGCTTGGGACCGATGACAGATACGCAGTATTTT. Together with reference TRBV11-3 and TRBJ2-3, the CDR3 gives the full variable domain: EAGVVQSPRYKIIEKKQPVAFWCNPISGHNTLYWYLQNLGQGPELLIRYENEEAVDDSQLPKDRFSAERLKGVDSTLKIQPAELGDSAVYLCASSLGPMTDTQYFGPGTRLTVL.